The clone carrying this TCR beta chain was detected only a few times. Its antigen is unknown. Germline loops: CDR1 MNHEY, CDR2 SMNVEV (reference sequence). The CDR3 consists of 14 residues. Trimming took 5 bases from V and 3 from J, leaving 14 bases between them. TCRdb keeps only in-frame clones here, not all; method: immunoSEQ multiplex PCR. The table includes thousands of clones, around two thirds detected once. The data belong to a study of CD8 T cell repertoires and HIV-1 epitope variants. At the level of the study: Epitopes were three Gag families plus Nef HW9 and YT9. An uncultured baseline aliquot held 1M T cells.

Study findings and constraints: Roughly 5 clonotypes recognized Nef KF9, one HW9, none TAALDMSHF.

Input material: cultured CD8+ T cells derived from PBMCs. The receptor was derived from a male donor with HIV. The V call is TRBV27, the J call TRBJ2-7; a weak D match, TRBD1 (6 bases). The CDR3 DNA reads as TGTGCCAGCAGTCAGGGGCCAATTGGCTACGAGCAGTACTTC. This encodes CASSQGPIGYEQYF.